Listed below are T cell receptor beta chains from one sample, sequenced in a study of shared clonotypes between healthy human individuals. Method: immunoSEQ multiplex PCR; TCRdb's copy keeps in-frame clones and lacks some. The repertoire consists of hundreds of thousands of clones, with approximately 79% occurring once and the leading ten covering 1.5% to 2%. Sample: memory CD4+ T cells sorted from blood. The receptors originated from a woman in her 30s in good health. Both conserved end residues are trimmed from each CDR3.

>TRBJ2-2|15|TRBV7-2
ASSFTSASDQSGELF
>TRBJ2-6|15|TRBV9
ASSVSIGVSGANVLT
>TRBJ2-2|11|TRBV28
AGRTGLTGELF
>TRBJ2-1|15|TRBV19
ASSIGTTSGISNEQF
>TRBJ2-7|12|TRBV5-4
ASSLDGDYYEQY
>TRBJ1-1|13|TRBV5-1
ASSARQGAATEAF
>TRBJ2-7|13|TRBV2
ASSNAGTGVYEQY
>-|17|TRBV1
TSSQDPPKAGGHSYEQY
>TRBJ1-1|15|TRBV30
AWSVLGGLRTNTEAF
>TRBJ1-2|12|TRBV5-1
ASSSTGGAKGYT
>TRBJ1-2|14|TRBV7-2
ASSLGGQGMAYGYT
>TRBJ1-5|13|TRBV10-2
ASSAVGRSNQPQH
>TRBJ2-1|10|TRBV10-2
ASSGSGNEQF
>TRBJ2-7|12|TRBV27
ASSYYPNSYEQY
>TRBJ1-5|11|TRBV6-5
ASSSQENQPQH
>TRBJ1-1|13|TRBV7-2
ASSLDRAGNTEAF
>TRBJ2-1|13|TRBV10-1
ASSEIFAGVNEQF
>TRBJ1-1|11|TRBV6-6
ASSTGRNTEAF
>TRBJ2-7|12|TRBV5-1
ASSLAGYYYEQY
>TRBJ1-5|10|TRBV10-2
ATGTGNQPQH
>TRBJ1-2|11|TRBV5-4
ASSKQENYGYT
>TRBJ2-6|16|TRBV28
ASRPPAGGSSGANVLT
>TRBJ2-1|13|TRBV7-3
ASSPQGVSYNEQF
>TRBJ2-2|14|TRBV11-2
ASSIRTSGRHGELF
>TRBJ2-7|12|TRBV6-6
ASSPGLPKDEQY
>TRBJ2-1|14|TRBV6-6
ASSYSGLAGLNEQF
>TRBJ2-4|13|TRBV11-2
ASSFVGALSNIQY
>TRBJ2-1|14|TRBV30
AWSHPGGRPYNEQF
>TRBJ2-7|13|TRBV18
ASSEGGAGPGEQY
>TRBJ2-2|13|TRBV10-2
ASSELEGYTGELF
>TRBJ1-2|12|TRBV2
ASSPTGQGRGYT
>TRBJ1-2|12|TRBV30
AWSVPGGESGYT
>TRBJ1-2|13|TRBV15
ATSRDRTGGHGYT
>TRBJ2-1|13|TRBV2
ASSERLAGVDEQF
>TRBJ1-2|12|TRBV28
AIPSEGSNYGYT
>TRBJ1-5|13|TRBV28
AINSGLGSNQPQH
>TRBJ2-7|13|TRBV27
ASSLRGEGGYEQY
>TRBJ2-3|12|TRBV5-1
ASSLGQGSDTQY
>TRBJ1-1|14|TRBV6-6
ASRYRDRGPYTEAF
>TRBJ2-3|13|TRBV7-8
ASSLRGTGTDTQY
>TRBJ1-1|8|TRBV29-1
SVEGTEAF
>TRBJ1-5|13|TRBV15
ATSIHLGANQPQH
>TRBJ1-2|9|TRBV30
AWSRGYGYT
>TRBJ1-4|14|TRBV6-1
ASSVTPGLGNEKLF
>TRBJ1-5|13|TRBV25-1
ASSSRGHSNQPQH
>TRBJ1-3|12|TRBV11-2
ASIADRGGNTIY
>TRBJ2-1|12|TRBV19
ASSMIARSNEQF
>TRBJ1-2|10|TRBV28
ASSGEGRGYT
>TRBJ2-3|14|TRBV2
ASSGRRGVRTDTQY
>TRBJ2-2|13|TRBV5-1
ASGSGDINTGELF
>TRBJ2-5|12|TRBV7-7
ASSYAGAGETQY
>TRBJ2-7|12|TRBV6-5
ASSRRTEQLEQY
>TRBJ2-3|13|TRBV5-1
ASSFLAGLTDTQY
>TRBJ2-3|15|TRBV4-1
ASSPKLAGDGADTQY
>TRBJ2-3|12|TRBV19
ASSTGTSGVTQY